The rows below give T cell receptor beta chains drawn from one sample of a study of blood T cells in healthy people across ages. TCRdb re-derived calls from the 5' RACE reads in MiXCR, one entry per CDR3 protein. The repertoire holds over a million distinct CDR3 sequences, with roughly 43% as singletons. The source material was blood. The receptors stem from a woman aged 18-35 years in good health. Each CDR3 is given without its conserved first and last residue.

J gene: TRBJ1-4
V gene: TRBV27
CDR3 length: 13
CDR3 protein: ASSPSTATNEKLF

J gene: NA
V gene: TRBV27
CDR3 length: 13
CDR3 protein: ASSSLTGAQETQY

J gene: TRBJ1-6
V gene: TRBV4-1
CDR3 length: 13
CDR3 protein: ASSQDRERSSPLH

J gene: TRBJ2-1
V gene: TRBV11-2
CDR3 length: 13
CDR3 protein: ASSFSQGQKGEQF

J gene: TRBJ2-3
V gene: TRBV7-9
CDR3 length: 9
CDR3 protein: ASASGNTQY

J gene: TRBJ1-5
V gene: TRBV20-1
CDR3 length: 10
CDR3 protein: SARTADQPQH

J gene: TRBJ2-3
V gene: TRBV20-1
CDR3 length: 13
CDR3 protein: SASKDRDLDDTQY

J gene: TRBJ2-1
V gene: TRBV5-1
CDR3 length: 15
CDR3 protein: ASSLGTGGWVDNEQF

J gene: TRBJ2-5
V gene: TRBV7-2
CDR3 length: 11
CDR3 protein: ASSQYLGETQY

J gene: TRBJ1-5
V gene: TRBV27
CDR3 length: 13
CDR3 protein: ASSSPAAGNQPQH

J gene: TRBJ1-1
V gene: TRBV20-1
CDR3 length: 11
CDR3 protein: SISGNTPAEAF

J gene: TRBJ2-4
V gene: TRBV12-3/TRBV12-4
CDR3 length: 17
CDR3 protein: ASSRGLAGGPGGKNIQY

J gene: TRBJ2-5
V gene: TRBV4-1
CDR3 length: 11
CDR3 protein: ASSSTSEKTQY

J gene: TRBJ2-1
V gene: TRBV6-1
CDR3 length: 10
CDR3 protein: ASSTLWNEQF

J gene: TRBJ2-7
V gene: TRBV7-9
CDR3 length: 13
CDR3 protein: ASGRSGLEGFQRY

J gene: TRBJ1-1
V gene: TRBV7-6
CDR3 length: 15
CDR3 protein: ASSYDWGRSMNTEAF

J gene: TRBJ2-3
V gene: TRBV3-1
CDR3 length: 11
CDR3 protein: ASSKKGADTQY

J gene: TRBJ2-1
V gene: TRBV7-9
CDR3 length: 15
CDR3 protein: ASITAQVGSSYNEQF

J gene: TRBJ2-1
V gene: TRBV7-2
CDR3 length: 14
CDR3 protein: ASSLERGPSYNEQF